This TCR beta chain was recorded in a study of tumor and adjacent non-tumor tissue in lung cancer. Overall study: Approximately 4.2 million productive TCRbeta reads were obtained per sample on average.

V gave up 4 bases and J gave up 3 bases, with 12 bases separating them. Germline V gene lookup returns CDR1 SGHRS and CDR2 YFSETQ. The CDR3 has 14 residues. No cell sorting was done before RNA was extracted from the tissue. Turning to this clonotype: This likely comes from a read error, as the CDR3 has no conserved phenylalanine or tryptophan at its end.

The library came from three nested PCR rounds adapted from ARM-PCR protocols. A single record per CDR3 protein comes from TCRdb applying MiXCR to the multiplex PCR reads. The sample yields roughly 220,000 distinct CDR3 sequences, 60% to 85% seen once. The chain couples TRBV5-1 to TRBJ2-3, with a weak D call TRBD2 (6 bases). What was sequenced was lung tumor tissue. This clonotype was obtained from a man in his 60s with non-small cell lung cancer. CDR3 DNA sequence: TGCGCCAGCAGCAGGGACTCTGGGACAGATACGCAGTATATT. Its translation is CASSRDSGTDTQYI.